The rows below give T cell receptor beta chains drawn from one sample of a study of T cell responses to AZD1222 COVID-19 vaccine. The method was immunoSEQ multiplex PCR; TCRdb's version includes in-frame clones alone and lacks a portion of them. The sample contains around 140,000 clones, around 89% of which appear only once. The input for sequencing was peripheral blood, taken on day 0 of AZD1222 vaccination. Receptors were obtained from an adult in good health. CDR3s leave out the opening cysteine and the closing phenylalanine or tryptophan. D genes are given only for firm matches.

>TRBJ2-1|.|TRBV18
ASSPREVSYNEQF
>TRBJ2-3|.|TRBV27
ASSLFVDRDTQY
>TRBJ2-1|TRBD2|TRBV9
ASSVAGGPGEQF
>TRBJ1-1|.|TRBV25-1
ASSPSWRGSTEAF
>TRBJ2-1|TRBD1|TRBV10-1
ASSEYVTGSNEQF
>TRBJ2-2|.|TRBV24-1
ATSDGSHTGELF
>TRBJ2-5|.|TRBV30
AWSVVSGRAAQY
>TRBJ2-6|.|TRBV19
ASSDPGLSGANVLT
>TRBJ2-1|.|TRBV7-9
ASSLTTQNEQF
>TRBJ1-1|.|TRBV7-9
ASSLGSPNTEAF
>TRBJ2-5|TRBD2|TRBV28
ASSPSGFGTQY
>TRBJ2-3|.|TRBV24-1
ATSDLGDPTDTQY
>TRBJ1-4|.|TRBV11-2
ASSVGPPDEKLF
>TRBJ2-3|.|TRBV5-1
ASSYETDTQY
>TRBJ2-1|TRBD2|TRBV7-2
ASSLRFWTSFLNEQF
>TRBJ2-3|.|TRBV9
ASSARDSYTDTQY
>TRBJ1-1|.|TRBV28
ASSFRALNTEAF
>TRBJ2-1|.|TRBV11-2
ASSLGDFINEQF
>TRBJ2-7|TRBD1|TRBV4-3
ASSLQLDRGGHEQY
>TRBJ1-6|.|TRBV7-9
ASSAARGDSPLH
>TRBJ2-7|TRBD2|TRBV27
ASGPGLAGFYEQY
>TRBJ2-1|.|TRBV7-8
ASSLAGFYNEQF
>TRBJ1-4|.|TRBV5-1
ASSLAEVRGGGKLF
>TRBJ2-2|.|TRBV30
AWSKRWDGELF
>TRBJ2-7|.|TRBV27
ASSLRGGAYEQY
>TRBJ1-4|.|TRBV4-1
ASSQEGGRDEKLF
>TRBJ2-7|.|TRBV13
ASSSMGRAVQGYEQY
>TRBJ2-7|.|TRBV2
ASRFREVSEQY
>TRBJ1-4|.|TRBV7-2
ASSLVPVATNEKLF
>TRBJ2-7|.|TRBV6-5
ASSYSRGLEQY
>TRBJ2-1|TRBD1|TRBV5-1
ASSATGGASTNEQF
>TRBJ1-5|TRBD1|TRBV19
ASSLRDSGQPQH
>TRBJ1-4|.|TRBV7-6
ASSLGRSDGTNEKLF
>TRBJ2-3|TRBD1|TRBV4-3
ASSHNRGRTDTQY
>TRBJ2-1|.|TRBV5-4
ASSSNLVYYNEQF